This T cell receptor (beta chain) appears in the sequencing data of a study of a mutant IDH1 vaccine in newly diagnosed glioma. Study context: Previous treatment comprised radiotherapy, temozolomide, or both, mostly both.

Germline V gene sequence: CDR1 SGHVS, CDR2 FQNEAQ. The CDR3 has 12 amino acids. Trimming pared 8 bases from V and 2 bases from J, leaving 7 bases between. Data came from immunoSEQ multiplex PCR; TCRdb stores just in-frame clones and leaves some out. The data contain about 67,000 clones, around 83% of them singletons. Time point specified: baseline, week 1 (first vaccination visit). Stated treatment: pre-vaccination baseline after standard-of-care therapy. The receptor's source is a woman aged 18-29 years with glioma. Some clones in this sample may be carry-over from other donors' samples. The chain has TRBV7-8 and TRBJ2-1; possibly TRBD2 for D (5 bases). The material was peripheral blood mononuclear cells (PBMCs), obtained from a glioma patient treated with radiotherapy, temozolomide or both. In nucleotides, the CDR3 is TGTGCCAGCCGGGGAACCTACAATGAGCAGTTCTTC. Encoded protein: CASRGTYNEQFF.